These 24 T cell receptor beta chains came from one sample sequenced in a study of shared clonotypes between healthy human individuals. TCRdb keeps only in-frame clones here, not all; method: immunoSEQ multiplex PCR. There are hundreds of thousands of clones in the sample; 73% occur only once, and 1.5% to 2% lies in the top ten. The sample comprised memory CD4+ T cells sorted from blood. Noted subset: CD45RA-negative fraction. These receptors all stem from a woman aged 25 to 45 in good health.

This clone turned up a few times. Within the sample, other DNA sequences also encode this same CDR3. V and J are TRBV28 and TRBJ1-2, with unresolved D. Trimming removed 5 bases at V and 2 bases at J, with 3 bases between. Germline CDR1 and CDR2: MDHEN and SYDVKM. The CDR3 sequence is 11 residues long. The CDR3, as DNA: TGTGCCAGCAGTGTAAACTATGGCTACACCTTC. As protein: CASSVNYGYTF.

The chain couples TRBV2 to TRBJ2-1, with D maybe TRBD2 (5 bases). Deletions cut 7 bases from V and 6 bases from J, with 10 bases between. The CDR3 covers 12 residues. Germline V CDR1 and CDR2: SNHLY, FYNNEI. CDR3 sequence (DNA): TGTGCCAGCAAAAGGGAGTTCAATGAGCAGTTCTTC. This sequence encodes CASKREFNEQFF.

The rearrangement joins TRBV5-8 to TRBJ2-2; 9 positions agree with TRBD2. This CDR3 region has 15 residues. The V and J ends lost 4 bases and 4 bases, in that order; junction bases with no gene match: 5. Germline V CDR1 and CDR2: SGHTS, YDEGEE. CDR3 sequence reads: CASSTGLARTGELFF. The CDR3 DNA reads TGTGCCAGCAGCACGGGACTAGCTCGCACCGGGGAGCTGTTTTTT.

J is TRBJ1-1 and V is TRBV15; D ambiguous. The CDR3 is 14 amino acids. In germline, CDR1 is LNHNV, CDR2 YYDKDF (reference sequence). The V end lost 0 bases, the J end lost 1 base, and 6 bases lay between the germline ends. The CDR3 DNA is TGTGCCACCAGCAGAGAGGGCACGAACACTGAAGCTTTCTTT. Translating it yields CATSREGTNTEAFF.

The rearrangement uses TRBV9 and TRBJ2-7; 11 nucleotides line up with TRBD2. Trimming took 0 bases from V and 4 from J; bases not matched to a gene: 9. This CDR3 is 17 amino acids long. CDR1 and CDR2 (germline): SGDLS, YYNGEE. The DNA for the CDR3 is TGTGCCAGCAGCGTAGGGCCACCGGGACTAGCGGCTTACGAGCAGTACTTC. Protein product: CASSVGPPGLAAYEQYF.

The table lists this clone with a few counts. The J gene is TRBJ2-3, the V gene TRBV30; unclear D gene. Germline V lookup: CDR1 GTSNPN, CDR2 SVGIG (reference sequence). The CDR3 extends over 11 amino acids. Deletions cut 2 bases from V and 2 bases from J, with 2 bases between. DNA for the CDR3: TGTGCCTGGAGTAACACAGATACGCAGTATTTT. Translating it yields CAWSNTDTQYF. Filled out from reference TRBV30 and TRBJ2-3, the complete variable domain reads SQTIHQWPATLVQPVGSPLSLECTVEGTSNPNLYWYRQAAGRGLQLLFYSVGIGQISSEVPQNLSASRPQDRQFILSSKKLLLSDSGFYLCAWSNTDTQYFGPGTRLTVL.

The chain uses TRBV4-1 and TRBJ2-3; D tentatively reads TRBD1 or TRBD2 (5 bases each). The germline CDR1 and CDR2 sequences are MGHRA and YSYEKL. Trimming left V 1 base short and J 4 bases short, with 12 bases between. There are 15 residues in the CDR3. CDR3 protein: CASSQAGTGADTQYF. CDR3 DNA sequence: TGCGCCAGCAGCCAAGCAGGGACCGGGGCAGATACGCAGTATTTT.

This chain links TRBV7-9 with TRBJ1-1; TRBD1 is a possible D gene (6 bases). The CDR3 has 15 residues. Per germline, CDR1 SEHNR and CDR2 FQNEAQ (reference sequence). V dropped 5 bases and J dropped 0 bases, with 13 bases sitting between them. CDR3 nucleotide sequence: TGTGCCAGCAGCCGAGGCGGGGGCCTGAACACTGAAGCTTTCTTT. This translates into CASSRGGGLNTEAFF. Variable domain in full (rest from reference TRBV7-9 and TRBJ1-1): DTGVSQNPRHKITKRGQNVTFRCDPISEHNRLYWYRQTLGQGPEFLTYFQNEAQLEKSRLLSDRFSAERPKGSFSTLEIQRTEQGDSAMYLCASSRGGGLNTEAFFGQGTRLTVV.

The rearrangement joins TRBV6-5 to TRBJ1-5; no clear D gene. Germline V CDR1 and CDR2: MNHEY, SVGAGI. V lost 8 bases to trimming and J lost 2 bases, with 16 bases between them. The CDR3 consists of 15 residues. DNA of the CDR3: TGTGCCAGCTTGAGTCCTCTTGGCGGCAATCAGCCCCAGCATTTT. Translation: CASLSPLGGNQPQHF.

Notes on this clone: A far larger clone is off by one base, so a read error is likely. Other DNA variants within this sample encode the same CDR3. The CDR3 DNA reads as TGTGCCAGCAGACTACAAGGGAACTCCTACGAGCAGTACTTC. Protein sequence: CASRLQGNSYEQYF. The chain couples TRBV6-5 to TRBJ2-7; D remains unclear. Looked up from germline, CDR1 is MNHEY and CDR2 is SVGAGI. V lost 6 bases to trimming and J lost 0 bases, with 12 bases between them. The CDR3 is 14 residues long.

This clone appeared a single time. The genes are TRBV28 and TRBJ2-7; 8 nucleotides align to TRBD1. V gave up 6 bases and J gave up 2 bases; unmatched junction bases: 9. CDR1 MDHEN and CDR2 SYDVKM come from the germline V gene. This CDR3 comprises 15 residues. Here the CDR3 reads CASRQQGARTYEQYF. CDR3 DNA: TGTGCCAGCAGACAGCAGGGGGCGCGAACCTACGAGCAGTACTTC.

This chain links TRBV5-1 with TRBJ2-7, with D perhaps being TRBD1 or TRBD2 (5 bases each). V lost 4 bases to trimming and J lost 3 bases, with 14 bases between them. CDR1 SGHRS and CDR2 YFSETQ come from the germline V gene. The CDR3 loop spans 14 amino acids. This CDR3 is CASSPGTYLYEQYF. CDR3 bases: TGCGCCAGCAGCCCCGGGACCTACCTCTACGAGCAGTACTTC. The full variable domain, its missing parts supplied by reference TRBV5-1 and TRBJ2-7, is KAGVTQTPRYLIKTRGQQVTLSCSPISGHRSVSWYQQTPGQGLQFLFEYFSETQRNKGNFPGRFSGRQFSNSRSEMNVSTLELGDSALYLCASSPGTYLYEQYFGPGTRLTVT.

This clone was counted between two and nine times. V usage is TRBV7-2 and J usage is TRBJ1-5; D is unresolved. There are 14 residues in the CDR3. CDR1 is SGHTA and CDR2 is FQGNSA in the germline V gene. The ends were cut back, 5 bases at V and 0 bases at J, with 8 bases in the middle. The CDR3, as DNA: TGTGCCAGCAGCCCTTATTATAGCAATCAGCCCCAGCATTTT. The encoded protein is CASSPYYSNQPQHF.

The chain has TRBV4-2 and TRBJ1-2, with D hard to call. V was trimmed by 1 base and J by 3 bases, leaving 12 bases between them. CDR1 is LGHNA, CDR2 YNFKEQ, per germline. The CDR3 length is 15 residues. CDR3 in amino acids: CASSQAGSADYGYTF. The CDR3 DNA follows: TGTGCCAGCAGCCAAGCCGGGAGCGCCGACTATGGCTACACCTTC.

V is TRBV28 and J is TRBJ1-3; maybe TRBD1 (6 bases). The length of the CDR3 is 15 residues. V lost 6 bases and J lost 5, with 17 bases in between. Germline lookup yields CDR1 MDHEN and CDR2 SYDVKM. The CDR3 nucleotides are TGTGCCAGCAGCCCCCGGGGGCAGGGCAGAAACACCATATATTTT. Its protein product is CASSPRGQGRNTIYF.

V and J are TRBV7-7 and TRBJ2-7; 7 positions agree with TRBD1. V dropped 1 base and J dropped 3; count of bases not matched to a gene: 9. Germline-derived CDR1 and CDR2 are SSHAT and FNYEAQ (reference sequence). The CDR3 has 16 residues. The CDR3 protein is CASSLELGTANYEQYF. CDR3 nucleotides: TGTGCCAGCAGCTTAGAGCTCGGGACAGCTAACTACGAGCAGTACTTC.

The V and J genes are TRBV7-8 and TRBJ1-1; D gene ambiguous. The CDR3 loop spans 13 amino acids. Trimming left V 3 bases short and J 10 bases short, with 15 bases between. Germline V lookup: CDR1 SGHVS, CDR2 FQNEAQ. As DNA, the CDR3 is TGTGCCAGCAGCTTTACCCCCCTCGCAGGAGCTTTCTTT. Translated, it gives CASSFTPLAGAFF. The whole variable domain, remainder taken from reference TRBV7-8 and TRBJ1-1, is GAGVSQSPRYKVAKRGQDVALRCDPISGHVSLFWYQQALGQGPEFLTYFQNEAQLDKSGLPSDRFFAERPEGSVSTLKIQRTQQEDSAVYLCASSFTPLAGAFFGQGTRLTVV.

The chain has TRBV14 and TRBJ2-1; 7 bases line up with TRBD2. The CDR3 covers 16 residues. With 0 bases clipped from V and 3 bases from J, the junction kept 5 bases outside the gene matches. Germline assignment: CDR1 SGHDN and CDR2 FVKESK. CDR3: CASSQDLLADYNEQFF. CDR3 coding DNA: TGTGCCAGCAGCCAAGATCTCCTAGCGGACTACAATGAGCAGTTCTTC.

Regarding this clone: This clone may be a read error of a much larger clone one base away. CDR3 sequence: CASSLGVEQYF. CDR3 sequence (DNA): TGTGCCAGCAGCTTAGGGGTCGAGCAGTACTTC. V is TRBV7-8 and J is TRBJ2-7; D is uncertain. The CDR3 runs 11 residues. The germline V and J ends were trimmed by 1 base and 6 bases, with 4 bases remaining between them. Per germline, CDR1 SGHVS and CDR2 FQNEAQ.

The rearrangement links TRBV6-1 to TRBJ2-2; TRBD1 is a possible D gene (5 bases). The V gene's germline CDR1 is MNHNS and CDR2 SASEGT. CDR3 size: 14 residues. V was trimmed by 10 bases and J by 6 bases, leaving 18 bases between them. The CDR3 loop reads CATQQARDAGELFF. In DNA form, the CDR3 reads TGTGCCACACAACAGGCCAGGGATGCCGGGGAGCTGTTTTTT.

The table lists this clone with many counts. The V and J genes are TRBV7-9 and TRBJ2-5; D is uncertain. The V end was cut by 3 bases, the J end by 2 bases, with 10 bases between. CDR3 length: 14 residues. The V gene's germline CDR1 is SEHNR and CDR2 FQNEAQ (reference sequence). In DNA, the CDR3 is TGTGCCAGCAGCTTTCAGAACGGACAAGAGACCCAGTACTTC. Protein product: CASSFQNGQETQYF.

V and J are TRBV14 and TRBJ1-2, with TRBD1 as a possible D gene (6 bases). The V end lost 6 bases, the J end lost 8 bases, and 13 bases lay between the germline ends. There are 12 residues in the CDR3. Germline assignment: CDR1 SGHDN and CDR2 FVKESK. This CDR3 reads CASRKQQGGYTF. Written as DNA, the CDR3 is TGTGCCAGCAGAAAACAACAGGGAGGCTACACCTTC.

V gene TRBV5-1 combines with J gene TRBJ2-1; 8 bases line up with TRBD2. Germline lookup yields CDR1 SGHRS and CDR2 YFSETQ. The CDR3 has 16 residues. Losses at the gene ends were 4 bases for V and 9 bases for J; bases not matched to a gene: 15. The CDR3 bases are TGCGCCAGCAGCACCACTAGCGGAGTTGTTTCAAGTGAGCAGTTCTTC. Translating it yields CASSTTSGVVSSEQFF.

This clone was observed once. This sequence joins TRBV28 and TRBJ2-7; D is possibly TRBD2 (6 bases). V dropped 5 bases and J dropped 0 bases, with 14 bases sitting between them. This CDR3 spans 15 amino acids. Germline V gives CDR1 MDHEN, CDR2 SYDVKM. The CDR3: CASSPPGLASYEQYF. The CDR3 nucleotides are TGTGCCAGCAGTCCTCCGGGACTGGCCTCCTACGAGCAGTACTTC.